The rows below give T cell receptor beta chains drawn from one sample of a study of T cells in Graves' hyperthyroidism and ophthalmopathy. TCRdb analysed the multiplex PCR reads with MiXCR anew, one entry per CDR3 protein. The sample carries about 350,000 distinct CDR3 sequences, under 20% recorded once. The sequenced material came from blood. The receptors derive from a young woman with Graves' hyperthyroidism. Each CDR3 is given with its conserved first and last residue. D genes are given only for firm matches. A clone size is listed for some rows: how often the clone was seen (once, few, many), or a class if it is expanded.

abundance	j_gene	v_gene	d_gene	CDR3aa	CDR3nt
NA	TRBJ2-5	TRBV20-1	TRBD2	CSAVSGTSGGKETQYF	TGCAGTGCTGTATCCGGGACTAGCGGGGGGAAAGAGACCCAGTACTTC
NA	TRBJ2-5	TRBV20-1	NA	CSARTATPQETQYF	TGCAGTGCGAGGACGGCAACCCCCCAAGAGACCCAGTACTTC
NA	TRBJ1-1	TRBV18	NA	CASSPRREGTEAFF	TGTGCCAGCTCACCACGTAGGGAGGGCACTGAAGCTTTCTTT
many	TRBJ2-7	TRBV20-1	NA	CSAPRPGDEQYF	TGCAGTGCTCCCCGCCCCGGGGACGAGCAGTACTTC
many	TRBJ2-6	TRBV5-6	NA	CASTTTGIGANVLTF	TGTGCCAGCACAACAACAGGGATAGGGGCCAACGTCCTGACTTTC
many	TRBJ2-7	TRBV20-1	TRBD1	CSAMGQGLDEQYF	TGCAGTGCTATGGGACAGGGACTTGACGAGCAGTACTTC
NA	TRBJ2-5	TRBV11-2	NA	CASSQTAETQYF	TGTGCCAGCAGCCAGACAGCAGAGACCCAGTACTTC
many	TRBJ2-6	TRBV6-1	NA	CASTLSAASSGANVLTF	TGTGCCAGCACCTTAAGCGCCGCGAGCTCTGGGGCCAACGTCCTGACTTTC
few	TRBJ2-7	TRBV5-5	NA	CASSSKTGTTSDEQYF	TGTGCCAGCAGCTCGAAAACCGGGACAACGTCCGACGAGCAGTACTTC
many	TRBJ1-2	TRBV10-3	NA	CAIRSEGHGYTF	TGTGCCATCAGGAGCGAGGGCCATGGCTACACCTTC
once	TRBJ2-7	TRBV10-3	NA	CAVLTGGMAHYEQYF	TGTGCCGTGCTTACAGGAGGCATGGCTCACTACGAGCAGTACTTC
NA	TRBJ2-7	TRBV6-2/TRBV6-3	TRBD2	CASSYGLAGAWEQYF	TGTGCCAGCAGTTACGGGCTAGCGGGAGCGTGGGAGCAGTACTTC
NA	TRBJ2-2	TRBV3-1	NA	CASSHRGGHGELFF	TGTGCCAGCAGCCACAGGGGAGGCCACGGGGAGCTGTTTTTT
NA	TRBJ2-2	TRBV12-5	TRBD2	CASGLVLADTGELFF	TGTGCTAGTGGTTTGGTCCTAGCGGACACCGGGGAGCTGTTTTTT
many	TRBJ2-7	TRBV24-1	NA	CATSDFRHPEQYF	TGTGCCACCAGTGATTTCCGACACCCCGAGCAGTACTTC
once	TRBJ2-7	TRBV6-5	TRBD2	CASSSRRGSYEQYF	TGTGCCAGCAGTTCGAGGCGGGGGTCCTACGAGCAGTACTTC
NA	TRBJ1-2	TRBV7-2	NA	CASSLASPGADYGYTF	TGTGCCAGCAGCTTAGCCTCTCCAGGGGCCGACTATGGCTACACCTTC
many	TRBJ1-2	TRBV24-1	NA	CATSGNQPFYGYTF	TGTGCCACCAGTGGAAATCAGCCCTTCTATGGCTACACCTTC
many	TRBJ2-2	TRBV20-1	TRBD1	CSARDITGQHANTGELFF	TGCAGTGCTAGAGACATAACGGGACAGCACGCGAACACCGGGGAGCTGTTTTTT
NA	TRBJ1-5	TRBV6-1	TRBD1	CASSVAGQGGQPQHF	TGTGCCAGCAGTGTGGCAGGACAGGGGGGTCAGCCCCAGCATTTT
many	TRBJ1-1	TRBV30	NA	CAWSVSQGREAFF	TGTGCCTGGAGTGTAAGTCAGGGCCGGGAAGCTTTCTTT
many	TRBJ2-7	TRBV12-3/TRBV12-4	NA	CASRRGSHEQYF	TGTGCCAGCAGAAGGGGGTCCCACGAGCAGTACTTC
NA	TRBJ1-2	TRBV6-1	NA	CASSAQHWGPYGYTF	TGTGCCAGCAGTGCGCAGCACTGGGGTCCTTATGGCTACACCTTC
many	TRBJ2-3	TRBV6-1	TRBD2	CASSAYGGEPDTQYF	TGTGCCAGCAGTGCCTACGGGGGGGAGCCAGATACGCAGTATTTT
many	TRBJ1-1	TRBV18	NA	CASSPSGPYTEAFF	TGTGCCAGCTCACCCTCGGGTCCTTACACTGAAGCTTTCTTT
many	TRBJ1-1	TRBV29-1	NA	CSVAGMGLSNTEAFF	TGCAGCGTCGCCGGAATGGGACTTTCGAACACTGAAGCTTTCTTT
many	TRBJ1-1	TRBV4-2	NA	CASSQTVRNTEAFF	TGTGCCAGCAGCCAAACTGTCCGAAACACTGAAGCTTTCTTT
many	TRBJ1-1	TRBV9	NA	CASSVGAGRPMNTEAFF	TGTGCCAGCAGCGTAGGAGCAGGGCGCCCCATGAACACTGAAGCTTTCTTT
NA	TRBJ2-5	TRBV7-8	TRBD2	CASSLVWLAGGQETQYF	TGTGCCAGCAGCTTAGTGTGGCTAGCGGGAGGGCAAGAGACCCAGTACTTC
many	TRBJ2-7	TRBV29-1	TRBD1	CSVGKMKTGGRQYF	TGCAGCGTGGGGAAAATGAAAACAGGGGGACGGCAGTACTTC
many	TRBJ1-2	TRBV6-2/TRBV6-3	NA	CASSNTVYGYTF	TGTGCCAGCAGTAACACCGTGTATGGCTACACCTTC
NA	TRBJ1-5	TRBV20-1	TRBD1	CSAMTGGSNQPQHF	TGCAGTGCCATGACAGGGGGTAGCAATCAGCCCCAGCATTTT
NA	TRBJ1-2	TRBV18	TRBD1	CASSPGTGLNYGYTF	TGTGCCAGCTCACCCGGGACAGGGCTTAACTATGGCTACACCTTC
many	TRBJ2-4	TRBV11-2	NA	CASSLSRGLAKNIQYF	TGTGCCAGCAGCTTAAGCAGAGGGCTAGCCAAAAACATTCAGTACTTC
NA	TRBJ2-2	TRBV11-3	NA	CASSSHLHGELFF	TGTGCCAGCAGCTCACACCTCCACGGGGAGCTGTTTTTT